This T cell receptor beta chain emerged from a study of blood T cells in healthy people across ages (dated by TCRdb to about 2015). About the study as a whole: Template switching captured roughly one uniquely barcoded TCR beta cDNA molecule per two T cells in model experiments. Age-related changes in TCR beta repertoire diversity were measured in the study by deep sequencing normalized with unique cDNA molecular identifiers. Donors were grouped into four age groups: young (average roughly 16 years), middle-aged (39), aged (around 60) and long-lived (less than 85). Donors of different ages were randomly distributed across sequencing lanes to avoid experimental bias. Using the same blood draw, the study looked at two additional independent replicas of 1 million unique cDNA reads for two donors, one aged 18 to 30 and the other aged 80 or older.

The donors were 40 or so Caucasian individuals from Russia, aged roughly 6 to 100 years, who were systemically healthy. About 9.1 milliliters of peripheral blood were collected from each donor into EDTA-treated Vacutainer tubes. Ficoll-Paque density-gradient centrifugation was used to isolate PBMCs, with at least 7 million per sample. Total RNA, at least 6 micrograms per sample, was extracted from PBMCs with Trizol reagent. For every donor, an aliquot of PBMCs went through flow cytometry to measure the percentages of naive CD45RAhigh/CD27high T cells. The library was prepared using 5' RACE. This sample was sequenced with an Illumina HiSeq 2500. A second about 7 to 11 cycle PCR used a sample-barcoded 5' primer and a J-beta primer mix. Each TCR beta cDNA molecule received a unique molecular identifier from a template-switch 5' adaptor carrying 12 random nucleotides. Each sample yielded at least 3 million CDR3-containing paired-end reads. The Mint cDNA synthesis kit, primed by a TRBC-specific oligonucleotide, was used to synthesize first-strand cDNA from all RNA. Following uracil-DNA glycosylase treatment, all cDNA underwent a first 18-cycle PCR with the universal primers M1SS and BC2_uni_R. Regarding the original processing steps: For normalization, 1 million high-quality reads, each with a distinct molecular identifier, were randomly selected from each sample. Reads sharing molecular identifiers were discarded rather than binned into consensus sequences. MiTCR, set to a Q25 quality threshold and the strictest error-elimination algorithm, was used for CDR3 identification, clonotype clustering and error correction. A nonparametric unseen species model using Euler transformation provided a lower-bound estimate of total TCR beta diversity. The raw public reads went through TCRdb reprocessing: fastp at Q25, MiXCR clone calling, in-frame beta chains kept. Under each unique CDR3 protein, matching rows form one entry showing the most common genes and DNA. TCRdb assigned the V and J calls; the authors' analysis was not used. The sample data list hundreds of thousands of distinct CDR3 sequences, and over 40% of these were observed just once. The ten largest clonotypes hold 13% of the sample.

Comments on this clonotype: Its antigen remains unidentified. A much bigger clone sits one base away, suggesting this may be a read error.

The paper as a whole reports these results and caveats: Compared with the aged group, the long-lived group had more naive CD4+ T cells, fewer expanded clones and increased TCR diversity, suggesting age selection. As age increased, observed TCR beta diversity per million T cells dropped in a roughly linear way, and a significant reduction was already evident by age 40. The percentage of naive T cells measured by flow cytometry correlated strongly with observed TCR beta diversity. Bulk unsorted PBMC profiling prevented conclusive comparison of naive and antigen-experienced compartments. Total diversity estimates from one million sequenced T cells were considered lower bounds and underestimates. Donor CMV infection status was unknown, potentially confounding age-related changes in expanded clonotypes.

What was sequenced was blood. The receptor comes from a woman over 75 in good health.

The DNA sequence is TGTGCCAGCAGTTACTCGGGACTAGCGGGGGGAGAGACCCAGTTCTTC. Its coded protein is CASSYSGLAGGETQFF. Recombination joined TRBV6-5 with TRBJ2-1; TRBD2 fits 15 bases in the junction. The germline V gene sets CDR1 to MNHEY and CDR2 to SVGAGI. At the junction V is shortened by 0 bases and J by 13 bases; bases outside the gene matches: 7. Reading from cysteine to phenylalanine, the CDR3 counts 16 amino acids. Solely the CDR3 DNA is kept, with 48 bases framed from the first base.